This is a list of T cell receptor beta chains from one sample in a study of T cell changes during pregnancy in multiple sclerosis. Sequenced by immunoSEQ multiplex PCR; TCRdb stores in-frame clones only, minus some. This sample has 35,000 or so clones, with under 95% found just once. The source material was CD4+ T cells from peripheral blood mononuclear cells, sampled after pregnancy. The receptors were sampled from a female donor with multiple sclerosis, enrolled in a pregnancy study. The CDR3 runs from the conserved cysteine through the conserved F or W. Each record gives: clone size, J gene, CDR3 length, V gene, CDR3 protein. Expanded clones are given a class, and other clones once, few, many or no size at all.

clone_size: once
j_call: TRBJ2-5
cdr3_length: 17
v_call: TRBV10-1
cdr3_aa: CASSVGLAGGDQETQYF

clone_size: NA
j_call: TRBJ2-3
cdr3_length: 14
v_call: TRBV28
cdr3_aa: CASSSGLNTDTQYF

clone_size: NA
j_call: TRBJ2-7
cdr3_length: 10
v_call: TRBV20-1
cdr3_aa: CSAKRGEQYF

clone_size: NA
j_call: TRBJ1-6
cdr3_length: 15
v_call: TRBV10-3
cdr3_aa: CAISEINSLNSPLHF

clone_size: NA
j_call: TRBJ2-1
cdr3_length: 13
v_call: TRBV19
cdr3_aa: CASNSFRDNEQFF

clone_size: NA
j_call: TRBJ2-5
cdr3_length: 16
v_call: TRBV27
cdr3_aa: CASSPFGQSRGETQYF

clone_size: NA
j_call: TRBJ2-3
cdr3_length: 16
v_call: TRBV7-9
cdr3_aa: CASSAPGSGVRDTQYF

clone_size: NA
j_call: TRBJ2-7
cdr3_length: 16
v_call: TRBV6-6
cdr3_aa: CASSYPLGGGPGEQYF

clone_size: NA
j_call: TRBJ2-5
cdr3_length: 13
v_call: TRBV6-6
cdr3_aa: CASRQGARETQYF

clone_size: NA
j_call: TRBJ2-2
cdr3_length: 15
v_call: TRBV5-4
cdr3_aa: CASSPREGSTGELFF

clone_size: NA
j_call: TRBJ2-1
cdr3_length: 11
v_call: TRBV6-1
cdr3_aa: CASSETEKQFF

clone_size: NA
j_call: TRBJ1-3
cdr3_length: 15
v_call: TRBV7-6
cdr3_aa: CASSLRPHGGNTIYF

clone_size: once
j_call: TRBJ2-7
cdr3_length: 14
v_call: TRBV18
cdr3_aa: CASSLRGGLDEQYF

clone_size: NA
j_call: TRBJ1-3
cdr3_length: 13
v_call: TRBV11-2
cdr3_aa: CASSFRGGNTIYF

clone_size: once
j_call: TRBJ2-2
cdr3_length: 14
v_call: TRBV7-3
cdr3_aa: CASSFPGGAGELFF

clone_size: NA
j_call: TRBJ2-2
cdr3_length: 16
v_call: TRBV6-5
cdr3_aa: CASSYGFAWGSGELFF

clone_size: NA
j_call: TRBJ2-1
cdr3_length: 14
v_call: TRBV10-3
cdr3_aa: CATLDRGYVNEQFF

clone_size: NA
j_call: TRBJ1-1
cdr3_length: 11
v_call: TRBV6-1
cdr3_aa: CASSRQGAAFF

clone_size: NA
j_call: TRBJ1-1
cdr3_length: 18
v_call: TRBV7-8
cdr3_aa: CASSQDRPNNLLRTEAFF

clone_size: NA
j_call: TRBJ1-6
cdr3_length: 13
v_call: TRBV5-1
cdr3_aa: CASSSQGNSPLHF

clone_size: NA
j_call: TRBJ1-2
cdr3_length: 15
v_call: TRBV9
cdr3_aa: CASSVSPGAPYGYTF

clone_size: NA
j_call: TRBJ2-7
cdr3_length: 14
v_call: TRBV19
cdr3_aa: CASSTLQGPNEQYF

clone_size: NA
j_call: TRBJ2-1
cdr3_length: 18
v_call: TRBV9
cdr3_aa: CASSVSGATSKFHNEQFF

clone_size: NA
j_call: TRBJ2-3
cdr3_length: 14
v_call: TRBV19
cdr3_aa: CASSPRQGADTQYF

clone_size: NA
j_call: TRBJ2-7
cdr3_length: 13
v_call: TRBV29-1
cdr3_aa: CSAKSGRVNEQYF

clone_size: NA
j_call: TRBJ2-3
cdr3_length: 16
v_call: TRBV18
cdr3_aa: CASSPGLATSTDTQYF

clone_size: NA
j_call: TRBJ2-5
cdr3_length: 15
v_call: TRBV6-1
cdr3_aa: CASSEATGARETQYF

clone_size: NA
j_call: TRBJ2-1
cdr3_length: 15
v_call: TRBV4-1
cdr3_aa: CASSQTGTGGNEQFF

clone_size: NA
j_call: TRBJ2-3
cdr3_length: 13
v_call: TRBV9
cdr3_aa: CASNPGTTDTQYF

clone_size: NA
j_call: TRBJ2-4
cdr3_length: 12
v_call: TRBV7-9
cdr3_aa: CASKGVGNIQYF

clone_size: NA
j_call: TRBJ2-2
cdr3_length: 16
v_call: TRBV9
cdr3_aa: CASSATGTTNTGELFF

clone_size: NA
j_call: TRBJ1-3
cdr3_length: 15
v_call: TRBV5-4
cdr3_aa: CASSLDRGSGNTIYF

clone_size: NA
j_call: TRBJ2-4
cdr3_length: 19
v_call: TRBV19
cdr3_aa: CASSLPPFPGGLAKNIQYF

clone_size: NA
j_call: TRBJ2-7
cdr3_length: 14
v_call: TRBV9
cdr3_aa: CASSLAGGTYEQYF

clone_size: NA
j_call: TRBJ1-1
cdr3_length: 13
v_call: TRBV2
cdr3_aa: CASSVDRDTEAFF

clone_size: NA
j_call: TRBJ1-2
cdr3_length: 17
v_call: TRBV19
cdr3_aa: CASSPARRQGATYGYTF

clone_size: NA
j_call: TRBJ1-4
cdr3_length: 15
v_call: TRBV2
cdr3_aa: CASSPRTGRNEKLFF

clone_size: NA
j_call: TRBJ1-3
cdr3_length: 16
v_call: TRBV7-2
cdr3_aa: CASSLERAFSGNTIYF

clone_size: NA
j_call: TRBJ2-1
cdr3_length: 15
v_call: TRBV10-1
cdr3_aa: CASRPSGRPVDEQFF

clone_size: NA
j_call: TRBJ2-1
cdr3_length: 15
v_call: TRBV5-1
cdr3_aa: CASSLVASSYNEQFF

clone_size: NA
j_call: TRBJ2-2
cdr3_length: 15
v_call: TRBV27
cdr3_aa: CASSLRGSGTGELFF

clone_size: few
j_call: TRBJ1-5
cdr3_length: 14
v_call: TRBV5-1
cdr3_aa: CASSSGISNQPQHF

clone_size: NA
j_call: TRBJ1-2
cdr3_length: 14
v_call: TRBV7-3
cdr3_aa: CASSLTRDRGGYTF

clone_size: NA
j_call: TRBJ1-1
cdr3_length: 13
v_call: TRBV10-3
cdr3_aa: CAIRGTGNTEAFF

clone_size: NA
j_call: TRBJ2-2
cdr3_length: 16
v_call: TRBV6-5
cdr3_aa: CASSYSGDWGTGELFF

clone_size: NA
j_call: TRBJ1-5
cdr3_length: 15
v_call: TRBV2
cdr3_aa: CASGMDRLSNQPQHF

clone_size: NA
j_call: TRBJ1-1
cdr3_length: 18
v_call: TRBV4-3
cdr3_aa: CASSHIPGQAVLNTEAFF

clone_size: NA
j_call: TRBJ2-5
cdr3_length: 15
v_call: TRBV19
cdr3_aa: CASSIGLAGEETQYF

clone_size: NA
j_call: TRBJ1-6
cdr3_length: 15
v_call: TRBV5-1
cdr3_aa: CASRGGLRFNSPLHF

clone_size: NA
j_call: TRBJ2-1
cdr3_length: 17
v_call: TRBV5-1
cdr3_aa: CASSLAPTSGNYNEQFF

clone_size: NA
j_call: TRBJ2-5
cdr3_length: 15
v_call: TRBV5-4
cdr3_aa: CASSLGDRGTETQYF